The entry below gives a single T cell receptor (beta chain) sequence along with its context. From germline, CDR1 is MNHEY and CDR2 SVGAGI. Trimming took 8 bases from V and 4 from J; bases not matched to a gene: 10. The CDR3 consists of 15 residues. Using immunoSEQ multiplex PCR, the repertoire was profiled, and TCRdb retains in-frame clones only, with some absent. This sample has about 94,000 clones, with around 85% found just once. This specimen belongs to a study of T cell responses to AZD1222 COVID-19 vaccine. The chain joins TRBV6-5 to TRBJ2-7; 11 nucleotides align to TRBD2. The TCR sequence derives from an adult who received the AZD1222 COVID-19 vaccine. The specimen comprised peripheral blood, sampled 28 days after the second AZD1222 dose. The CDR3 DNA follows: TGTGCCAGCCAGAGGGCTAGCGGGAGGTTTTACGAGCAGTACTTC. Amino acids: CASQRASGRFYEQYF.